This T cell receptor beta chain comes out of a study of blood T cells in healthy people across ages. Through a sample-barcoded 5' primer and a J-beta primer mix, a second PCR was run for roughly 6 to 12 cycles. TCRdb processed the 5' RACE reads anew with MiXCR; each CDR3 protein has one entry. Of hundreds of thousands of distinct CDR3 sequences detected, around 45% appear once; the ten largest clones hold 15% to 20%. Germline V gene lookup returns CDR1 MNHEY and CDR2 SMNVEV (reference sequence). Trimming left V 10 bases short and J 8 bases short, with 11 bases between. The CDR3 sequence is 10 residues long. This clonotype was observed a single time. No fewer than 6 million PBMCs went into each sample.

V and J are TRBV27 and TRBJ1-2; a possible D gene is TRBD1 (6 bases). The sequencing input was blood. The sequence derives from a man older than 75 in good health. The CDR3 DNA follows: TGTGCCAAGACGGACAGAGGCTACACCTTC. Translating gives CAKTDRGYTF.